This TCR beta chain was identified in a study of cytomegalovirus exposure and HLA in healthy donors. Germline values: CDR1 SGHAT, CDR2 FQNNGV. The ends were cut back, 5 bases at V and 0 bases at J, with 22 bases in the middle. This CDR3 has 18 residues. PCR employed 60 Vbeta and 13 Jbeta primers. Profiled with immunoSEQ multiplex PCR; TCRdb holds only in-frame clones, not every one. The sample includes fewer than 250,000 clones, approximately 78% of them seen just once. This clone was found a few times. This specimen includes other DNA sequences encoding the same CDR3. Sequencing was carried out using PBMCs. This TCR was recovered from a woman aged 25 to 39 in good health and CMV-seropositive. This chain connects TRBV11-2 to TRBJ1-2; D perhaps matches TRBD1 (5 bases). The CDR3 DNA reads as TGTGCCAGCAGCCCGGGGGTAGTAGGTGATTTCGCTAACTATGGCTACACCTTC. Protein: CASSPGVVGDFANYGYTF.